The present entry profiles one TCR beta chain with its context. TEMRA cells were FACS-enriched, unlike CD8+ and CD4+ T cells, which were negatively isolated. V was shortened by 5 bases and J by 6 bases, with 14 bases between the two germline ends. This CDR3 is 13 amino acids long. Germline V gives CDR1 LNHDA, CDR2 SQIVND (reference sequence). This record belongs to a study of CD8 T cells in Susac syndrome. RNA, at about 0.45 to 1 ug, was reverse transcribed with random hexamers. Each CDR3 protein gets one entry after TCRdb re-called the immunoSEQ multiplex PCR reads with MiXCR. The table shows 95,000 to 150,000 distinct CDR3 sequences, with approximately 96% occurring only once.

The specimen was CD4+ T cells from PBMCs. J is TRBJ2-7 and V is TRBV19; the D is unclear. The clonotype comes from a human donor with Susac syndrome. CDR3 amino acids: CASSPSMTVEQYF. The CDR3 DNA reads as TGTGCCAGTAGTCCCTCCATGACGGTCGAGCAGTACTTC. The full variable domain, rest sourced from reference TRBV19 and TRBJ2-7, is DGGITQSPKYLFRKEGQNVTLSCEQNLNHDAMYWYRQDPGQGLRLIYYSQIVNDFQKGDIAEGYSVSREKKESFPLTVTSAQKNPTAFYLCASSPSMTVEQYFGPGTRLTVT.